This T cell receptor beta chain is drawn from a study of blood T cells in healthy people across ages. Primed by a sample-barcoded 5' primer and a J-beta primer mix, a second PCR proceeded for about 7 to 11 cycles. In TCRdb, the 5' RACE reads were re-called with MiXCR into one record per CDR3 protein. The sample carries 650,000 to 700,000 distinct CDR3 sequences, around 52% recorded once. The study, taken as a whole, reports: Changes in expanded clonotypes were possibly confounded, as the CMV status of donors was unknown.

V was pared by 0 bases and J by 11 bases, with 16 bases between. The CDR3 is 14 residues long. CDR1 and CDR2 from the germline V gene are MNHEY and SVGAGI. Extractions gave at least 6 micrograms of total RNA per sample. This clonotype has only a few counts. The antigen is not known. This may come from a read error, since a much larger clone is one base off. The TCR sequence derives from an elderly woman in good health. The rearrangement uses TRBV6-5 and TRBJ2-5; D might be TRBD2 (6 bases). What was sequenced was blood. CDR3 coding DNA: TGTGCCAGCAGTTACTCGGGGACTCGCGGTGAGCAGTACTTC. Amino acid sequence: CASSYSGTRGEQYF.